The rows below give T cell receptor beta chains drawn from one sample of a study of cytomegalovirus exposure and HLA in healthy donors. The method was immunoSEQ multiplex PCR; TCRdb's version includes in-frame clones alone and lacks a portion of them. The table includes about 280,000 clones, 88% detected once. Sequencing input: PBMCs. The receptors come from a young woman in good health and CMV-seronegative. Each CDR3 is given with its conserved first and last residue. The D gene is left open where the match is weak. Clone size is stated in some rows and not others, as once, few, many or a class when expanded.

D gene: TRBD1; V gene: TRBV2; J gene: TRBJ2-4; clone size: -; CDR3 DNA: TGTGCCAGCCGGGACAGGGCTAACATTCAGTACTTC; CDR3 protein: CASRDRANIQYF
D gene: -; V gene: TRBV28; J gene: TRBJ1-1; clone size: -; CDR3 DNA: TGTGCCAGCAGTCCGGGTTGGGGGCTTCACACTGAAGCTTTCTTT; CDR3 protein: CASSPGWGLHTEAFF
D gene: -; V gene: TRBV18; J gene: TRBJ1-2; clone size: once; CDR3 DNA: TGTGCCAGCTCTCAACAGGGAGAATTCTATGGCTACACCTTC; CDR3 protein: CASSQQGEFYGYTF
D gene: -; V gene: TRBV6-4; J gene: TRBJ2-6; clone size: few; CDR3 DNA: TGTGCCAGCAGTGACTCAGGGGGAGATGGGGCCAACGTCCTGACTTTC; CDR3 protein: CASSDSGGDGANVLTF
D gene: TRBD2; V gene: TRBV15; J gene: TRBJ2-3; clone size: -; CDR3 DNA: TGTGCCACCAGCAGAGCAGCGGGAGTTAATACGCAGTATTTT; CDR3 protein: CATSRAAGVNTQYF
D gene: -; V gene: TRBV28; J gene: TRBJ2-5; clone size: -; CDR3 DNA: TGTGCCAGCAGTTTAGGTCGCCTATTGGAGACCCAGTACTTC; CDR3 protein: CASSLGRLLETQYF
D gene: -; V gene: TRBV7-9; J gene: TRBJ1-4; clone size: -; CDR3 DNA: TGTGCCAGCAGCTTTAGCGGGAAAGATGAAAAACTGTTTTTT; CDR3 protein: CASSFSGKDEKLFF
D gene: TRBD1; V gene: TRBV13; J gene: TRBJ1-2; clone size: -; CDR3 DNA: TGTGCCAGCAGCTTTCGGACAGGGGGGAACTATGGCTACACCTTC; CDR3 protein: CASSFRTGGNYGYTF
D gene: -; V gene: TRBV6-5; J gene: TRBJ1-2; clone size: -; CDR3 DNA: TGTGCCAGCAGTGCCCACAGTCCTGCTAACTATGGCTACACCTTC; CDR3 protein: CASSAHSPANYGYTF
D gene: TRBD1; V gene: TRBV4-1; J gene: TRBJ1-5; clone size: -; CDR3 DNA: TGCGCCAGCAGCCAAGAGGACAGGGCTGTTCAGCCCCAGCATTTT; CDR3 protein: CASSQEDRAVQPQHF
D gene: -; V gene: TRBV19; J gene: TRBJ2-7; clone size: -; CDR3 DNA: TGTGCCAGTAGTATTGCAACGACAGCCACCTACGAGCAGTACTTC; CDR3 protein: CASSIATTATYEQYF
D gene: TRBD1; V gene: TRBV27; J gene: TRBJ1-5; clone size: -; CDR3 DNA: TGTGCCAGCAGTTTAGGGGCAGGGGGCAGTCAGCCCCAGCATTTT; CDR3 protein: CASSLGAGGSQPQHF
D gene: TRBD1; V gene: TRBV5-1; J gene: TRBJ2-3; clone size: -; CDR3 DNA: TGCGCCAGCAGCTTGAACAGGGGTGACAAGGATACGCAGTATTTT; CDR3 protein: CASSLNRGDKDTQYF
D gene: TRBD1; V gene: TRBV5-6; J gene: TRBJ2-3; clone size: -; CDR3 DNA: TGTGCCAGCAGCTTGCAGGGGGCCACAGATACGCAGTATTTT; CDR3 protein: CASSLQGATDTQYF
D gene: -; V gene: TRBV15; J gene: TRBJ2-4; clone size: -; CDR3 DNA: TGTGCCACCAGCAGAATGAGTCACTCGGAGGGAAACATTCAGTACTTC; CDR3 protein: CATSRMSHSEGNIQYF
D gene: TRBD2; V gene: TRBV10-2; J gene: TRBJ2-1; clone size: -; CDR3 DNA: TGCGCCAGTAAGCTAGCGGGAGGTTACAATGAGCAGTTCTTC; CDR3 protein: CASKLAGGYNEQFF
D gene: -; V gene: TRBV27; J gene: TRBJ1-5; clone size: -; CDR3 DNA: TGTGCCAGCAGTACCTATGGGGGAGGGCCGAATCAGCCCCAGCATTTT; CDR3 protein: CASSTYGGGPNQPQHF
D gene: -; V gene: TRBV27; J gene: TRBJ2-7; clone size: -; CDR3 DNA: TGTGCCAGCAGTTTAGGACTGAGCTCCTACGAGCAGTACTTC; CDR3 protein: CASSLGLSSYEQYF
D gene: -; V gene: TRBV21-1; J gene: TRBJ1-2; clone size: -; CDR3 DNA: TGTGCCAGCAGCCTCCGACAGGGAAGAGCTAACTATGGCTACACCTTC; CDR3 protein: CASSLRQGRANYGYTF
D gene: TRBD1; V gene: TRBV27; J gene: TRBJ1-2; clone size: -; CDR3 DNA: TGTGCCAGCAGTTTAGTCCGGGGGACAGGGGGCGAAGGCTACACCTTC; CDR3 protein: CASSLVRGTGGEGYTF
D gene: TRBD1; V gene: TRBV6-1; J gene: TRBJ1-5; clone size: -; CDR3 DNA: TGTGCCAGCAGTTGGGACAGGGGAGGCAATCAGCCCCAGCATTTT; CDR3 protein: CASSWDRGGNQPQHF
D gene: TRBD1; V gene: TRBV28; J gene: TRBJ1-5; clone size: -; CDR3 DNA: TGTGCCAGCAGTTTATGGCAGGGACAGGGGTCCAATCAGCCCCAGCATTTT; CDR3 protein: CASSLWQGQGSNQPQHF
D gene: -; V gene: TRBV7-6; J gene: TRBJ2-7; clone size: -; CDR3 DNA: TGTGCCAGCAGCCCAAATCGGGTCTCCTACGAGCAGTACTTC; CDR3 protein: CASSPNRVSYEQYF
D gene: TRBD2; V gene: TRBV30; J gene: TRBJ2-7; clone size: -; CDR3 DNA: TGTGCCTGGAGTGAAACTAGCGGGATGAGCGCCTACGAGCAGTACTTC; CDR3 protein: CAWSETSGMSAYEQYF
D gene: -; V gene: TRBV25-1; J gene: TRBJ1-5; clone size: -; CDR3 DNA: TGTGCCAGCAGTGGAACAGAAAATCAGCCCCAGCATTTT; CDR3 protein: CASSGTENQPQHF
D gene: TRBD1; V gene: TRBV11-3; J gene: TRBJ2-7; clone size: -; CDR3 DNA: TGTGCCAGCAGCCGGGACAGGGCATCCTACGAGCAGTACTTC; CDR3 protein: CASSRDRASYEQYF
D gene: -; V gene: TRBV4-2; J gene: TRBJ2-7; clone size: once; CDR3 DNA: TGTGCCAGCAGCCAAGATCCGCGGGACTCTTACGAGCAGTACTTC; CDR3 protein: CASSQDPRDSYEQYF
D gene: TRBD1; V gene: TRBV9; J gene: TRBJ1-6; clone size: few; CDR3 DNA: TGTGCCAGCAGTTGGACAGGGAAAGATTCACCCCTCCACTTT; CDR3 protein: CASSWTGKDSPLHF
D gene: -; V gene: TRBV6-5; J gene: TRBJ1-5; clone size: -; CDR3 DNA: TGTGCCAGCAGTTCCCAATCACGGGGAGGCAATCAGCCCCAGCATTTT; CDR3 protein: CASSSQSRGGNQPQHF
D gene: TRBD1; V gene: TRBV5-4; J gene: TRBJ2-7; clone size: -; CDR3 DNA: TGTGCCAGCAGCTTACAGGACAGGGTCTACGAGCAGTACTTC; CDR3 protein: CASSLQDRVYEQYF
D gene: -; V gene: TRBV28; J gene: TRBJ1-5; clone size: -; CDR3 DNA: TGTGCCAGCAGTTCGGACAGTGCCTATCAGCCCCAGCATTTT; CDR3 protein: CASSSDSAYQPQHF
D gene: TRBD1; V gene: TRBV5-1; J gene: TRBJ2-1; clone size: -; CDR3 DNA: TGCGCCAGCAGCCCAAGGGGACAGGGAGGCAATGAGCAGTTCTTC; CDR3 protein: CASSPRGQGGNEQFF
D gene: TRBD2; V gene: TRBV18; J gene: TRBJ2-3; clone size: -; CDR3 DNA: TGTGCCAGCTCACGCGGGACTAGCGGGAGAGGCACAGATACGCAGTATTTT; CDR3 protein: CASSRGTSGRGTDTQYF
D gene: TRBD2; V gene: TRBV2; J gene: TRBJ2-4; clone size: -; CDR3 DNA: TGTGCCAGCAGTGAAGCTGGCGGGAGCCCCGGCAAAAACATTCAGTACTTC; CDR3 protein: CASSEAGGSPGKNIQYF
D gene: -; V gene: TRBV5-4; J gene: TRBJ2-1; clone size: -; CDR3 DNA: TGTGCCCTCCGGGACATCATCTACAATGAGCAGTTCTTC; CDR3 protein: CALRDIIYNEQFF
D gene: TRBD1; V gene: TRBV19; J gene: TRBJ1-2; clone size: once; CDR3 DNA: TGTGCCAGTACCCTCCGGGACAGGGGGAATGGCTACACCTTC; CDR3 protein: CASTLRDRGNGYTF
D gene: -; V gene: TRBV19; J gene: TRBJ2-7; clone size: few; CDR3 DNA: TGTGCCAGTGCACAGGGTCTGGTTTACGAGCAGTACTTC; CDR3 protein: CASAQGLVYEQYF
D gene: TRBD1; V gene: TRBV27; J gene: TRBJ1-1; clone size: -; CDR3 DNA: TGTGCCAGCAGTATAACCGGGACAGTCAACACTGAAGCTTTCTTT; CDR3 protein: CASSITGTVNTEAFF
D gene: TRBD1; V gene: TRBV5-1; J gene: TRBJ2-7; clone size: -; CDR3 DNA: TGCGCCAGCAGCTTGGCCCTACTCCGTGAGACAGGGTCCTACGAGCAGTACTTC; CDR3 protein: CASSLALLRETGSYEQYF
D gene: -; V gene: TRBV29-1; J gene: TRBJ2-1; clone size: -; CDR3 DNA: TGCAGCGTTGGAGGATACTCCTACAATGAGCAGTTCTTC; CDR3 protein: CSVGGYSYNEQFF
D gene: -; V gene: TRBV7-2; J gene: TRBJ1-1; clone size: -; CDR3 DNA: TGTGCCAGCAGCCAACACCCGGCGGGGTTAGGGAACACTGAAGCTTTCTTT; CDR3 protein: CASSQHPAGLGNTEAFF
D gene: -; V gene: TRBV7-6; J gene: TRBJ2-5; clone size: -; CDR3 DNA: TGTGCCAGCAGCCAGTACCAGGGCCAAGAGACCCAGTACTTC; CDR3 protein: CASSQYQGQETQYF
D gene: -; V gene: TRBV5-6; J gene: TRBJ1-1; clone size: -; CDR3 DNA: TGTGCCAGCAGCTTCTACAGGAACACTGAAGCTTTCTTT; CDR3 protein: CASSFYRNTEAFF